The 27 T cell receptor beta chains in this list originate from one sample, sequenced in a study of T cells expressing NK-cell markers. From the 5' RACE reads, TCRdb lists one entry per CDR3 protein and no DNA. This listing includes over 100,000 distinct CDR3 sequences. The sample consisted of blood T cells: a sorted CD56 or NKG2C T cell subset, CD4+ or CD8+ T cells, or bulk PBMC T cells (not recorded which). The receptors here all came from a woman between 18 and 70 years old in good health.

The rearrangement uses TRBV5-5 and TRBJ1-1; the TRBD1 assignment by TCRdb is unverifiable without DNA. Germline lookup yields CDR1 SGHKS and CDR2 YYEKEE (reference sequence). CDR3 length: 13 residues. CDR3: CASSLGPGTEAFF.

CDR3 protein: CSGRDGTYEQYF. The rearrangement links TRBV29-1 to TRBJ2-7; no DNA is available, so the TRBD1 call from TCRdb remains unchecked. The CDR3 spans 12 residues. CDR1 is SQVTM and CDR2 is ANQGSEA in the germline V gene.

CDR3: CAISTMGQGGNEQFF. The genes are TRBV10-3 and TRBJ2-1; the TRBD1 assignment by TCRdb is unverifiable without DNA. Germline CDR1 and CDR2: ENHRY and SYGVKD. This CDR3 is 15 amino acids long.

This chain links TRBV5-1 with TRBJ1-2; TCRdb indicates TRBD1, and absent DNA this call remains unverified. The CDR3 contains 14 residues. Germline V lookup: CDR1 SGHRS, CDR2 YFSETQ. The CDR3 loop is CASSFDRGSEGYTF.

V gene TRBV7-9 combines with J gene TRBJ2-3; without DNA, the TCRdb call of TRBD1 cannot be checked. Germline V lookup: CDR1 SEHNR, CDR2 FQNEAQ (reference sequence). The CDR3 totals 14 residues. CDR3 in amino acids: CASSPRPGTDTQYF.

The genes are TRBV4-1 and TRBJ2-5; TCRdb designates TRBD2, a call that cannot be tested without DNA. Germline CDR1 and CDR2: MGHRA and YSYEKL. CDR3 size: 15 residues. CDR3: CASSRQLAGQETQYF.

V is TRBV6-1 and J is TRBJ1-2. CDR1 is MNHNS and CDR2 is SASEGT in the germline V gene. The CDR3 is 15 residues long. CDR3 sequence reads: CASSEGTGAYVGYTF.

J is TRBJ1-1 and V is TRBV13; the D call from TCRdb, TRBD1, cannot be confirmed without DNA. Germline V gene sequence: CDR1 PRHDT, CDR2 FYEKMQ (reference sequence). This CDR3 spans 17 amino acids. CDR3 region: CASSDGTPLQLNTEAFF.

The rearrangement joins TRBV6-5 to TRBJ2-1; TCRdb proposes TRBD2, but this gene call is untestable without DNA. Germline V gives CDR1 MNHEY, CDR2 SVGAGI. CDR3 length: 16 residues. CDR3 sequence: CASSYQLAGGHNEQFF.

V usage is TRBV19 and J usage is TRBJ1-1. The germline gives CDR1 LNHDA, CDR2 SQIVND (reference sequence). The CDR3 has 12 residues. The CDR3 region is CASKWGNTEAFF.

The chain employs TRBV6-1 and TRBJ2-3; the TCRdb D gene call, TRBD1, has no DNA to confirm it. The CDR3 runs 14 residues. The germline V gene has CDR1 MNHNS and CDR2 SASEGT. CDR3 residues: CASTTTVQGDTQYF.

This chain joins TRBV7-9 and TRBJ2-7; there is no DNA to check the TCRdb D call of TRBD1. CDR3 length: 15 residues. Germline lookup yields CDR1 SEHNR and CDR2 FQNEAQ (reference sequence). The CDR3 sequence: CASSLVGKALGEQYF.

The genes are TRBV20-1 and TRBJ1-4; TCRdb's D call, TRBD1, is unchecked because there is no DNA. The CDR3 contains 14 residues. CDR1 is DFQATT, CDR2 SNEGSKA, per germline (reference sequence). CDR3 residues: CSAREHRENEKLFF.

The rearrangement links TRBV12-3 or TRBV12-4 to TRBJ2-5. The CDR3 is made up of 11 amino acids. CDR3 residues: CASRLEETQYF.

The rearrangement links TRBV19 to TRBJ2-3. Germline-derived CDR1 and CDR2 are LNHDA and SQIVND (reference sequence). The CDR3 loop spans 12 amino acids. This CDR3 reads CASSVDLDTQYF.

V is TRBV11-3 and J is TRBJ2-1; absent DNA, TCRdb's TRBD2 call cannot be checked. Germline V gives CDR1 SGHNT, CDR2 YENEEA. The CDR3 sequence is 15 residues long. CDR3 sequence reads: CASSFGGGTGHEQFF.

The chain employs TRBV29-1 and TRBJ2-1; TCRdb reports TRBD1, a call that lacks DNA to check it against. Germline CDR1 is SQVTM and CDR2 is ANQGSEA. The CDR3 loop spans 13 amino acids. CDR3 region: CSVEYGGAREQFF.

V is TRBV12-3 or TRBV12-4 and J is TRBJ2-1; TCRdb reports TRBD1, a call that lacks DNA to check it against. There are 14 residues in the CDR3. CDR3 sequence: CASSPGQGLDEQFF.

The V gene is TRBV4-1, the J gene TRBJ1-5; absent DNA, TCRdb's TRBD1 call cannot be checked. The CDR3 has 15 amino acids. Per germline, CDR1 MGHRA and CDR2 YSYEKL. CDR3 residues: CASSQEGGWGQPQHF.

This chain uses TRBV30 with TRBJ2-3. From germline, CDR1 is GTSNPN and CDR2 SVGIG (reference sequence). The CDR3 is 13 residues long. CDR3 protein: CAWSVLHTDTQYF.

This chain joins TRBV29-1 and TRBJ2-1; TCRdb outputs TRBD1, but without DNA this stays unchecked. This CDR3 contains 14 residues. Germline V CDR1 and CDR2: SQVTM, ANQGSEA. The CDR3 loop is CSAPGRDYYNEQFF.

This chain uses TRBV12-3 or TRBV12-4 with TRBJ1-5; TCRdb's D call, TRBD1, is unchecked because there is no DNA. CDR3 length equals 16 residues. The CDR3 is CASSGPFTGVGQPQHF.

The genes are TRBV4-2 and TRBJ2-1. CDR1 is LGHNA and CDR2 is YNFKEQ in the germline V gene. The CDR3 has 14 amino acids. The CDR3 loop is CASSQDPGWNEQFF.

The V call is TRBV27, the J call TRBJ2-7; without DNA, the TCRdb call of TRBD2 cannot be checked. This CDR3 has 14 residues. CDR1 MNHEY and CDR2 SMNVEV come from the germline V gene (reference sequence). The CDR3 here is CASSPGLALYEQYF.

This CDR3 is CASSQGGQSPLHF. V usage is TRBV14 and J usage is TRBJ1-6. There are 13 residues in the CDR3. The germline gives CDR1 SGHDN, CDR2 FVKESK.

The chain has TRBV5-1 and TRBJ2-5. CDR1 and CDR2 (germline): SGHRS, YFSETQ. This CDR3 has 14 amino acids. The CDR3 loop reads CASSLTAVQETQYF.

The chain couples TRBV7-2 to TRBJ2-3; lacking DNA, the TRBD1 call made by TCRdb goes unchecked. CDR1 is SGHTA, CDR2 FQGNSA, per germline. CDR3 length: 15 amino acids. CDR3 residues: CASSVPGQGSDTQYF. Combining the CDR3 with reference TRBV7-2 and TRBJ2-3 gives the whole variable domain GAGVSQSPSNKVTEKGKDVELRCDPISGHTALYWYRQSLGQGLEFLIYFQGNSAPDKSGLPSDRFSAERTGGSVSTLTIQRTQQEDSAVYLCASSVPGQGSDTQYFGPGTRLTVL.